This T cell receptor (beta chain) emerged from a study of Graves' ophthalmopathy and Graves' hyperthyroidism. Study context: The authors collected peripheral blood at initial diagnosis, before any treatment. Study results and caveats: Blood contained most expanded thyroid clonotypes exceeding 0.001 frequency. Sensitivity reached 60% to 71% and specificity approximately 72% when the model predicted ophthalmopathy progression.

Using RNA transcripts, the TCR beta CDR3 regions were amplified. Second-round multiplex PCR came after first-round RT-PCR with HTBI primers. TCRdb processed the multiplex PCR reads anew with MiXCR; each CDR3 protein has one entry. Of some 390,000 distinct CDR3 sequences in the sample, around 17% were seen once. V gave up 0 bases and J gave up 5 bases, with 11 bases separating them. CDR1 is SGHRS, CDR2 YFSETQ, per germline. The CDR3 totals 14 residues. There are many counts of this clonotype. Its antigen is as yet unknown. The CDR3 does not close with the conserved phenylalanine or tryptophan, likely indicating a read error. The PBMCs had their origin in 10 ml of fresh peripheral blood.

The rearrangement joins TRBV5-1 to TRBJ2-5; possible D gene TRBD2, 6 bases. The TCR was taken from a woman aged 18-35 years with Graves' ophthalmopathy. What was sequenced was peripheral blood. The CDR3 protein is CASSLGGTRETQYL. The CDR3 nucleotides are TGCGCCAGCAGCTTGGGAGGGACTCGGGAGACCCAGTACCTC.